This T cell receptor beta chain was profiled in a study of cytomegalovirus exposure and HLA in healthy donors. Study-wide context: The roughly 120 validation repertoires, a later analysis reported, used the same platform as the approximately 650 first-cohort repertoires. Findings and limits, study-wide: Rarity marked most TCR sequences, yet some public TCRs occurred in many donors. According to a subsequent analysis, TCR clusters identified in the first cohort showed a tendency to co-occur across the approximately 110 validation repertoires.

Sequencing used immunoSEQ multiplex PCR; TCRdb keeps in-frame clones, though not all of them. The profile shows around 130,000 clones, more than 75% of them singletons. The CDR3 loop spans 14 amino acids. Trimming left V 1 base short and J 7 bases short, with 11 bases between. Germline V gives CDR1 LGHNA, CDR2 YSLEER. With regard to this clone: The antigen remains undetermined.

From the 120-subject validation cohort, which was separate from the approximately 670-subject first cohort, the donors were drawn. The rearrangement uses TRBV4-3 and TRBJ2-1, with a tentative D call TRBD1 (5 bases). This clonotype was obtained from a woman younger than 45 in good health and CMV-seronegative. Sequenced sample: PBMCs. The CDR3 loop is CASSQARVLNEQFF. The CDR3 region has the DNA TGCGCCAGCAGCCAAGCCAGGGTGTTGAATGAGCAGTTCTTC.